Shown below are 5 T cell receptor beta chains from a single sample sequenced in a study of human T cells and chemical hapten exposure. MiXCR, run by TCRdb on the RACE reads, gives a single entry per CDR3 protein. Among 350,000 to 400,000 distinct CDR3 sequences listed, just under 6.5% were seen once. As to time point: patch test 2, 6 weeks after DPC sensitization. Treatment described: therapeutic diphenylcyclopropenone sensitization with weekly scalp DPC. Material: whole blood, obtained in connection with sensitization to the hapten diphenylcyclopropenone (DPC). Receptor source: a young woman with alopecia areata. Some clones in this sample may be carry-over from other donors' samples.

Many counts were recorded for this clonotype. The chain is built from TRBV6-5 and TRBJ2-1, with TRBD1 matching 7 bases. V shed 3 bases and J 4 bases; nucleotides not matched to a gene: 6. CDR1 and CDR2 from the germline V gene are MNHEY and SVGAGI. This CDR3 contains 15 residues. CDR3 amino acids: CASSYDREGYNEQFF. The CDR3 bases are TGTGCCAGCAGTTATGACAGGGAAGGGTACAATGAGCAGTTCTTC.

In this sample, this clonotype turned up many times. The chain uses TRBV7-3 and TRBJ1-6; no firm D call. Germline CDR1 SGHTA, CDR2 FQGTGA. This CDR3 region has 13 residues. Deletions cut 5 bases from V and 7 bases from J, with 9 bases between. CDR3 DNA: TGTGCCAGCAGCCAAAACATAAATTCACCCCTCCACTTT. Protein: CASSQNINSPLHF.

This clonotype was seen ten or more times. V usage is TRBV4-3 and J usage is TRBJ2-3; possibly TRBD2 for D (6 bases). This CDR3 is built from 15 residues. Trimming stripped 4 bases from V and 4 bases from J, with 15 bases between. CDR1 and CDR2 (germline): LGHNA, YSLEER. The CDR3 protein is CASSRDTSGADTQYF. CDR3 in DNA: TGCGCCAGCAGCCGAGATACTTCGGGGGCAGATACGCAGTATTTT.

This clonotype has at least ten counts. The rearrangement links TRBV10-3 to TRBJ2-3; D remains ambiguous. The germline V gene has CDR1 ENHRY and CDR2 SYGVKD. This CDR3 is 14 amino acids long. Deletions cut 5 bases from V and 3 bases from J, with 12 bases between. The CDR3 DNA sequence: TGTGCCATCAGTTCCGGGCTCATGACAGATACGCAGTATTTT. This gives the protein CAISSGLMTDTQYF.

This clonotype was seen a handful of times. The J gene is TRBJ1-1, the V gene TRBV29-1, with D possibly being TRBD1 (6 bases). CDR3 size: 17 residues. Trimming removed 7 bases at V and 4 bases at J, with 28 bases between. Germline V gives CDR1 SQVTM, CDR2 ANQGSEA. The CDR3 sequence: CSASGGPFKEAGTEAFF. The DNA of the CDR3 is TGCAGCGCTTCTGGGGGGCCTTTTAAAGAGGCAGGCACTGAAGCTTTCTTT.